This T cell receptor (beta chain) was sequenced for a study of radiotherapy plus CTLA-4 blockade in lung cancer. Across the study: There were objective responses in roughly a sixth of patients, and over 25% had disease control.

Repertoires were generated with immunoSEQ multiplex PCR, while TCRdb's copy carries only in-frame clones and drops some. The data contain 81,000 or so clones, about 83% of them singletons. Whole-study results and caveats: In blood, tumor-derived TCR clones expanded after radiotherapy plus ipilimumab.

The germline V and J ends were trimmed by 5 bases and 0 bases, with 10 bases remaining between them. CDR3 length: 13 amino acids. Germline CDR1 GTSNPN, CDR2 SVGIG (reference sequence). Details on this clone: The target antigen is unknown.

The TCR sequence derives from a human donor with non-small cell lung cancer that progressed on radiotherapy plus ipilimumab. The V gene is TRBV30, the J gene TRBJ1-2, with a possible D match to TRBD1 (5 bases). The starting material was peripheral blood, obtained from a patient treated with radiotherapy plus ipilimumab. CDR3 sequence: CAWEGSSNYGYTF. CDR3 nucleotides: TGTGCCTGGGAGGGGAGCTCTAACTATGGCTACACCTTC.